A single sample gave rise to the 3 T cell receptor beta chains below, sequenced in a study of blood T cell repertoires in COVID-19. Measured with immunoSEQ multiplex PCR; TCRdb has only the in-frame clones, and not every one. The data contain 69,000 or so clones, 80% to 90% of them singletons. Sequencing input: peripheral blood. The source of these receptors is a woman of 80 years or more with active or convalescent COVID-19.

This chain connects TRBV30 to TRBJ1-1; weak D call: TRBD1 (5 bases). The CDR3 is 13 amino acids. The germline CDR1 and CDR2 sequences are GTSNPN and SVGIG (reference sequence). The V end was cut by 2 bases, the J end by 1 base, with 8 bases between. The CDR3: CAWSQQGNTEAFF. As DNA, the CDR3 is TGTGCCTGGAGTCAGCAGGGGAACACTGAAGCTTTCTTT.

V is TRBV19 and J is TRBJ1-3; 8 nucleotides agree with TRBD1. CDR1 LNHDA and CDR2 SQIVND come from the germline V gene (reference sequence). The CDR3 has 15 residues. V dropped 5 bases and J dropped 0; count of bases not matched to a gene: 3. The CDR3 reads CASSSQGDSGNTIYF. The CDR3 nucleotides are TGTGCCAGTAGTTCACAGGGGGACTCTGGAAACACCATATATTTT.

V and J are TRBV5-1 and TRBJ2-3, with D tentatively TRBD2 (6 bases). V lost 6 bases, J lost 3 bases, and 14 bases lay in between. The CDR3 is made up of 14 amino acids. Germline CDR1 reads SGHRS; CDR2 reads YFSETQ. In DNA form, the CDR3 reads TGCGCCAGCACTTTGTGGGGGGAGACAGATACGCAGTATTTT. It codes for CASTLWGETDTQYF.